The next 7 T cell receptor beta chains were all read from a single sample in a study of shared clonotypes between healthy human individuals. Libraries were prepared by immunoSEQ multiplex PCR; TCRdb keeps only in-frame clonotypes and omits some of them. The sample consists of 2 million to 2.5 million clones, approximately 96% of them appearing once. Sequenced input: naive CD4+ T cells sorted from blood. Stated subset: CD45RA+ positively selected. All receptors derive from a man aged 18 to 30 in good health.

V and J are TRBV10-1 and TRBJ2-3, with 8 bases aligning to TRBD2. This CDR3 contains 16 residues. Losses at the gene ends were 0 bases for V and 5 bases for J; bases not matched to a gene: 7. The germline V gene encodes CDR1 WNHNN and CDR2 SYGVQD (reference sequence). The CDR3 loop reads CASSESGGTSKDTQYF. The CDR3 DNA reads as TGCGCCAGCAGTGAGTCGGGCGGGACTAGTAAAGATACGCAGTATTTT.

This rearrangement joins TRBV7-2 to TRBJ1-1; unclear D gene. Trimming removed 2 bases at V and 3 bases at J, with 10 bases between. This CDR3 has 14 amino acids. The V gene's germline CDR1 is SGHTA and CDR2 FQGNSA. CDR3 region: CASSLSTEYTEAFF. CDR3 DNA sequence: TGTGCCAGCAGCTTATCGACGGAATACACTGAAGCTTTCTTT.

This clone has only one observation. This chain joins TRBV5-1 and TRBJ2-1; 7 bases align to TRBD1. Germline assignment: CDR1 SGHRS and CDR2 YFSETQ. The CDR3 spans 15 residues. Trimming cost V 0 bases and J 5 bases; bases outside gene matches: 5. Here the CDR3 DNA reads TGCGCCAGCAGCTTGGGTGACAGGGACCACAATGAGCAGTTCTTC. As protein: CASSLGDRDHNEQFF.

A word on this clone: Other DNA sequences in this specimen translate into the identical CDR3. The CDR3: CASSLGGGETQYF. In nucleotides, the CDR3 is TGCGCCAGCAGCTTGGGTGGGGGAGAGACCCAGTACTTC. The V and J genes are TRBV5-1 and TRBJ2-5; D is perhaps TRBD1 or TRBD2 (5 bases each). V was clipped by 0 bases and J by 4 bases, with 7 bases between them. Germline CDR1 is SGHRS and CDR2 is YFSETQ. This CDR3 region has 13 residues. Filled out from reference TRBV5-1 and TRBJ2-5, the complete variable domain reads KAGVTQTPRYLIKTRGQQVTLSCSPISGHRSVSWYQQTPGQGLQFLFEYFSETQRNKGNFPGRFSGRQFSNSRSEMNVSTLELGDSALYLCASSLGGGETQYFGPGTRLLVL.

This chain connects TRBV28 to TRBJ2-7; D could derive from TRBD1 or TRBD2 (5 bases each). This CDR3 spans 13 amino acids. V gave up 8 bases and J gave up 2 bases, with 13 bases separating them. The germline V gene has CDR1 MDHEN and CDR2 SYDVKM. CDR3 in DNA: TGTGCCAGCGGCCGGGACGGCCCCTACGAGCAGTACTTC. Its translation is CASGRDGPYEQYF.

The J gene is TRBJ1-4, the V gene TRBV6-4; D gene ambiguous. The CDR3 runs 15 residues. Deletions cut 4 bases from V and 7 bases from J, with 16 bases between. Germline V CDR1 and CDR2: MRHNA, SNTAGT. CDR3 in amino acids: CASSGSAGSGEKLFF. CDR3 sequence (DNA): TGTGCCAGCAGTGGATCGGCAGGATCAGGTGAAAAACTGTTTTTT.

The chain employs TRBV11-3 and TRBJ2-3; D could derive from TRBD1 or TRBD2 (5 bases each). The CDR3 is 15 amino acids. V was cut by 0 bases and J by 4 bases, with 11 bases left in between. In germline, CDR1 is SGHNT, CDR2 YENEEA. The CDR3 DNA reads as TGTGCCAGCAGCTTAGATGGGACGGACTCAGATACGCAGTATTTT. It translates to CASSLDGTDSDTQYF. Full variable domain (remainder filled in from reference TRBV11-3 and TRBJ2-3): EAGVVQSPRYKIIEKKQPVAFWCNPISGHNTLYWYLQNLGQGPELLIRYENEEAVDDSQLPKDRFSAERLKGVDSTLKIQPAELGDSAVYLCASSLDGTDSDTQYFGPGTRLTVL.